Given below is one TCR beta chain in context. Its antigen is currently unknown. V lost 2 bases to trimming and J lost 1 base, with 13 bases between them. The CDR3 length is 15 residues. Germline V gene sequence: CDR1 SGHRS, CDR2 YFSETQ. This entry comes from a study of shared clonotypes between healthy human individuals. Overall study findings and caveats: Only blood was sampled, and tissue TCR repertoires likely differ from blood ones. Memory subsets generally showed smaller estimated richness than naive subsets did.

Genomic DNA per cell subset filled all wells of several immunoSEQ plates. Produced via immunoSEQ multiplex PCR; TCRdb's table is partial and in-frame only. The table lists about 2.3 million clones, approximately 90% of them singletons. The chain uses TRBV5-1 and TRBJ2-7, with D possibly called TRBD1 or TRBD2 (5 bases each). The sequenced sample consisted of naive CD4+ T cells from PBMCs. Specified subset: CD45RA+ positively selected. The sequence derives from a man aged 18 to 30 in good health. Some clones in this sample may be carry-over from other donors' samples. The chain's CDR3 is CASSFDGTPSYEQYF. CDR3 in DNA: TGCGCCAGCAGCTTCGACGGGACCCCATCCTACGAGCAGTACTTC.